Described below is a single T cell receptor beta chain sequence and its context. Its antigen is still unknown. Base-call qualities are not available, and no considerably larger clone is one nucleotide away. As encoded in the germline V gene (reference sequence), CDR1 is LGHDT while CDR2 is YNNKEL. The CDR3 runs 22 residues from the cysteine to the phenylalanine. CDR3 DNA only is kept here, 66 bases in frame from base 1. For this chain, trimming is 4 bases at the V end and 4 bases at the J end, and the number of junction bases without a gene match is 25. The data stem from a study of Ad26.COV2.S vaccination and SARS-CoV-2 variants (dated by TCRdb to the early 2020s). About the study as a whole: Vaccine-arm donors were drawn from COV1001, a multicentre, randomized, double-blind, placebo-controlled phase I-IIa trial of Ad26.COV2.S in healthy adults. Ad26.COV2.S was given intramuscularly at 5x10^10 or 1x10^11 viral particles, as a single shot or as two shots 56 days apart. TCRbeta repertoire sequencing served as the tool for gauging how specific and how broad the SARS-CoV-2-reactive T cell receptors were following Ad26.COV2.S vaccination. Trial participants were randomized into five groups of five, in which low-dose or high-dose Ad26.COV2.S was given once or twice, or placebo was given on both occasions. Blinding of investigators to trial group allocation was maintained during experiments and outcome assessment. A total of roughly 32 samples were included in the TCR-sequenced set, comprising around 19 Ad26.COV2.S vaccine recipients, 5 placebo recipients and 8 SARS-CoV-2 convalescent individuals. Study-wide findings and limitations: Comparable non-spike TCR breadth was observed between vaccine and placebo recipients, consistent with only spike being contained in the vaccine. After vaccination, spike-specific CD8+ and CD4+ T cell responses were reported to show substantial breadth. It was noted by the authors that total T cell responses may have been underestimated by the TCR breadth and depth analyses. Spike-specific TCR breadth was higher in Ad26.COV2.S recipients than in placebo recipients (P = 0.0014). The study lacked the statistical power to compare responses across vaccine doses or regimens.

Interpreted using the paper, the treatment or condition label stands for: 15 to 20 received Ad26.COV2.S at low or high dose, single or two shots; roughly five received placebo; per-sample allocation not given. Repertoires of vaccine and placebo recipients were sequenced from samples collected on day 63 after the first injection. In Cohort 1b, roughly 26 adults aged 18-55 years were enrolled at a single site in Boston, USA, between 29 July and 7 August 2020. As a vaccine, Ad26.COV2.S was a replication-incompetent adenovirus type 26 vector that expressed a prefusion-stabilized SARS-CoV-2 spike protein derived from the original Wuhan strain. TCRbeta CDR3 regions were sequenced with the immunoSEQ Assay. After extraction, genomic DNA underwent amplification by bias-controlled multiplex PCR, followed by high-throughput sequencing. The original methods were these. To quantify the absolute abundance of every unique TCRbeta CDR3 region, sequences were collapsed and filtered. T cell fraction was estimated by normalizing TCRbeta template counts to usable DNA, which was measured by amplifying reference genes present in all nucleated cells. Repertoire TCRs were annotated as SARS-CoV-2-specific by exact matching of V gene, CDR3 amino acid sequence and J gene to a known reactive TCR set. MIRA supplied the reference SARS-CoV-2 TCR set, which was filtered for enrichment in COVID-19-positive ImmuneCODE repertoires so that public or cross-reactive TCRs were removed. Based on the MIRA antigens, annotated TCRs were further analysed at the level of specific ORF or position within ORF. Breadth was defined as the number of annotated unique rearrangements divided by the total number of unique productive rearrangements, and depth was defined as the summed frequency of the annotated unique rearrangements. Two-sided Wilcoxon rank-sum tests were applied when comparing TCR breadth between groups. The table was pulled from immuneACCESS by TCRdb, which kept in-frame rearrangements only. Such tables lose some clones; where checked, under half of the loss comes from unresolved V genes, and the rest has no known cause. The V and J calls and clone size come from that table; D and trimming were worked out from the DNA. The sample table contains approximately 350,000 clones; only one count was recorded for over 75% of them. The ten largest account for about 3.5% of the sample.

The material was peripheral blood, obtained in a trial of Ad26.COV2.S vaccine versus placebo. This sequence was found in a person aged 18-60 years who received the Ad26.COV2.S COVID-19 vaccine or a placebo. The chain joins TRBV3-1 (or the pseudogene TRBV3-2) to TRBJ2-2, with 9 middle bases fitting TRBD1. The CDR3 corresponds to CASSLKIGAGQGPFSGTGELFF. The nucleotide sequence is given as TGTGCCAGCAGCCTAAAGATAGGGGCGGGACAGGGACCCTTCTCGGGCACCGGGGAGCTGTTTTTT.